The sequence of this T cell receptor beta chain was determined in a study of T cells after yellow fever vaccination. This clonotype has just a few counts. The antigen is unknown. Each CDR3 protein gets one entry after TCRdb re-called the 5' RACE reads with MiXCR. This repertoire shows around 300,000 distinct CDR3 sequences, 3.5% to 5% found once; its top ten account for 15% to 20%. Notes on the study in general: Weaker overall was a secondary response that nonetheless peaked faster, on day 5 versus 15.

The receptor was isolated from a man younger than 35 who received the YFV17D yellow fever vaccine. The material was PBMCs, obtained 15 days after the yellow fever booster vaccination.

The CDR3 DNA reads as TGCGCCAGCAGCCCCCAGGGCGGGGGCACCGGGGAGCTGTTTTTT. This translates into CASSPQGGGTGELFF. This chain connects TRBV5-1 to TRBJ2-2; 7 positions match TRBD2. This CDR3 is 15 amino acids long. Germline CDR1 reads SGHRS; CDR2 reads YFSETQ. The V and J ends lost 4 bases and 4 bases, in that order; junction bases with no gene match: 7.